This is a list of T cell receptor beta chains from one sample in a study of blood T cell repertoires in COVID-19. Only in-frame clones appear in the TCRdb table, and some are missing; sequencing was by immunoSEQ multiplex PCR. The sample yields 99,000 or so clones, about 90% seen once. Sequencing used peripheral blood. The source is a man aged 50 or older with acute or convalescent COVID-19. Each CDR3 is given with its conserved first and last residue. Fields, in order: clone size, D gene, V gene, J gene, CDR3 protein, CDR3 DNA. The D gene is left open where the match is weak. Size values are once, few and many counts, or a class for expanded clones, and some rows have none.

>once|TRBD1|TRBV6-5|TRBJ1-5
CASSTGTGINQPQHF
TGTGCCAGCAGTACCGGGACAGGCATCAATCAGCCCCAGCATTTT
>NA|NA|TRBV18|TRBJ2-7
CASSPWGGQDYEQYF
TGTGCCAGCTCACCCTGGGGGGGGCAAGACTACGAGCAGTACTTC
>NA|TRBD1|TRBV28|TRBJ1-4
CASSRQGGNEKLFF
TGTGCCAGCAGTCGACAGGGGGGTAATGAAAAACTGTTTTTT
>NA|NA|TRBV21-1|TRBJ2-7
CAGGLGSYEQYF
TGTGCCGGAGGGTTGGGCTCCTACGAGCAGTACTTC
>NA|TRBD2|TRBV7-8|TRBJ2-5
CASRGIDPAGGSQETQYF
TGTGCCAGCAGGGGAATCGACCCAGCGGGAGGATCCCAAGAGACCCAGTACTTC
>few|NA|TRBV12-3/TRBV12-4|TRBJ1-1
CASSLRVTEAFF
TGTGCCAGCAGTTTGAGGGTAACTGAAGCTTTCTTT
>few|TRBD2|TRBV11-1|TRBJ2-7
CASSVPRGVFSYEQYF
TGTGCCAGCAGCGTACCTCGGGGGGTTTTTTCCTACGAGCAGTACTTC
>NA|TRBD1|TRBV5-5|TRBJ2-7
CASSFGQGEGEQYF
TGTGCCAGCAGCTTTGGACAGGGAGAGGGTGAGCAGTACTTC
>NA|NA|TRBV9|TRBJ2-1
CASSVGAEDEQFF
TGTGCCAGCAGCGTAGGGGCGGAGGATGAGCAGTTCTTC
>NA|TRBD1|TRBV14|TRBJ2-3
CASSQDGAGQGADTQYF
TGTGCCAGCAGCCAAGATGGGGCTGGACAGGGGGCAGATACGCAGTATTTT
>once|NA|TRBV2|TRBJ1-4
CASSVADSDEKLFF
TGTGCCAGCAGTGTAGCCGACTCGGATGAAAAACTGTTTTTT
>NA|NA|TRBV5-1|TRBJ2-3
CASSFQGSTDTQYF
TGCGCCAGCAGCTTCCAGGGGAGCACAGATACGCAGTATTTT
>few|TRBD1|TRBV5-6|TRBJ2-3
CASSFGVPGQGAPTQYF
TGTGCCAGCAGCTTCGGGGTGCCGGGACAGGGGGCCCCGACGCAGTATTTT
>few|NA|TRBV12-3/TRBV12-4|TRBJ2-1
CASSLSYNEQFF
TGTGCCAGCAGTTTGAGTTATAATGAGCAGTTCTTC
>NA|NA|TRBV5-6|TRBJ2-7
CASSGIQGWGEQYF
TGTGCCAGCAGCGGTATACAGGGCTGGGGGGAGCAGTACTTC
>NA|NA|TRBV12-3/TRBV12-4|TRBJ2-1
CASKEEQFF
TGTGCCAGCAAGGAGGAGCAGTTCTTC
>NA|NA|TRBV24-1|TRBJ2-5
CATSDSGSTGETQYF
TGTGCCACCAGTGACTCCGGGAGCACAGGAGAGACCCAGTACTTC
>once|NA|TRBV18|TRBJ1-1
CASSPELNTEAFF
TGTGCCAGCTCACCTGAGCTGAACACTGAAGCTTTCTTT
>NA|NA|TRBV6-6|TRBJ1-1
CASSYSGEGAFF
TGTGCCAGCAGTTACTCCGGGGAGGGAGCTTTCTTT
>NA|TRBD2|TRBV3-1/TRBV3-2|TRBJ2-5
CASSLTPGLAGQETQYF
TGTGCCAGCAGCCTAACCCCGGGACTAGCGGGACAAGAGACCCAGTACTTC
>NA|NA|TRBV5-5|TRBJ2-7
CASSLVLNLYEQYF
TGTGCCAGCAGCTTGGTCCTAAACCTCTACGAGCAGTACTTC
>few|TRBD2|TRBV25-1|TRBJ2-7
CASSPSGRAYEQYF
TGTGCCAGCAGTCCGAGCGGGAGGGCCTACGAGCAGTACTTC
>NA|TRBD1|TRBV24-1|TRBJ2-5
CATSDRDRDETQYF
TGTGCCACCAGTGACCGCGACAGGGACGAGACCCAGTACTTC
>NA|TRBD1|TRBV7-8|TRBJ1-5
CASSKTGYNQPQHF
TGTGCCAGCAGCAAGACAGGGTACAATCAGCCCCAGCATTTT
>NA|NA|TRBV2|TRBJ2-1
CASSEGGQAIEQFF
TGTGCCAGCAGTGAAGGGGGGCAGGCCATTGAGCAGTTCTTC
>NA|TRBD1|TRBV10-2|TRBJ2-7
CASTDPGQVSYEQYF
TGCGCCAGCACGGACCCGGGACAGGTCTCCTACGAGCAGTACTTC
>NA|TRBD1|TRBV19|TRBJ1-1
CASSARTGANTEAFF
TGTGCCAGTAGTGCCCGGACAGGGGCGAACACTGAAGCTTTCTTT
>NA|NA|TRBV6-4|TRBJ2-1
CASSAHLSSYNEQFF
TGTGCCAGCAGTGCCCACCTGAGCTCCTACAATGAGCAGTTCTTC
>NA|TRBD1|TRBV9|TRBJ2-3
CASSPRPWTGNSDTQYF
TGTGCCAGCAGCCCCCGCCCGTGGACAGGTAACTCTGATACGCAGTATTTT
>NA|NA|TRBV18|TRBJ1-5
CASSPGPNQPQHF
TGTGCCAGCTCACCGGGGCCAAATCAGCCCCAGCATTTT
>NA|NA|TRBV2|TRBJ1-1
CAIEEMNTEAFF
TGTGCCATAGAGGAAATGAACACTGAAGCTTTCTTT
>NA|TRBD1|TRBV5-1|TRBJ2-7
CASSLWTGGHEQYF
TGCGCCAGCAGCCTTTGGACAGGGGGCCACGAGCAGTACTTC
>NA|NA|TRBV12-5|TRBJ2-2
CASGSGTITGELFF
TGTGCTAGTGGTTCGGGAACTATCACCGGGGAGCTGTTTTTT
>once|TRBD1|TRBV5-4|TRBJ2-5
CASSYGQGRKTQYF
TGTGCCAGCAGTTATGGACAGGGGAGGAAGACCCAGTACTTC
>NA|TRBD2|TRBV9|TRBJ2-7
CASSVGLGTTGYEQYF
TGTGCCAGCAGCGTAGGGCTAGGGACTACCGGCTACGAGCAGTACTTC
>NA|NA|TRBV28|TRBJ1-4
CASSLAGSFEKLFF
TGTGCCAGCAGTTTGGCAGGGTCCTTTGAAAAACTGTTTTTT